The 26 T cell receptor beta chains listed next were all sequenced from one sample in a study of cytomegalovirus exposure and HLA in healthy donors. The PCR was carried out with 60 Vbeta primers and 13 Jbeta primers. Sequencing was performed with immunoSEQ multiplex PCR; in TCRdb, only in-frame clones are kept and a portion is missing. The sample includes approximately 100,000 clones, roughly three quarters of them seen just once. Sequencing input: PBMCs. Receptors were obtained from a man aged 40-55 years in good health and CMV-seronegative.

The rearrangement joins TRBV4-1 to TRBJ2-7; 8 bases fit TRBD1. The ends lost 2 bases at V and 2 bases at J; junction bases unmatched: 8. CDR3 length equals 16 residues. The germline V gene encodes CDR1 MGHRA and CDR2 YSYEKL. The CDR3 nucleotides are TGCGCCAGCAGCCAAACAACAGGGGGAGTCACCTACGAGCAGTACTTC. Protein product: CASSQTTGGVTYEQYF.

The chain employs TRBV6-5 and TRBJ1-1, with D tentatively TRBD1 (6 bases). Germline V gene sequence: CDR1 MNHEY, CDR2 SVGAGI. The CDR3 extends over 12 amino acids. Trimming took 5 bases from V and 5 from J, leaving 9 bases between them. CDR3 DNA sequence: TGTGCCAGCAGTGAAGGGGGTACTGAAGCTTTCTTT. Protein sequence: CASSEGGTEAFF.

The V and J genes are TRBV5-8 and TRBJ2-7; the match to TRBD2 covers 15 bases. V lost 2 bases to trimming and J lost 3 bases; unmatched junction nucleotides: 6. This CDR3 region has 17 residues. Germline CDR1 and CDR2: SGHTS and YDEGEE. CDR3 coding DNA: TGTGCCAGCAGCTTCACCGGGACTAGCGGGGGGTTCTACGAGCAGTACTTC. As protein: CASSFTGTSGGFYEQYF. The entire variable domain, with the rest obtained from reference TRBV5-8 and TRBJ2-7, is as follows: EAGVTQSPTHLIKTRGQQATLRCSPISGHTSVYWYQQALGLGLQFLLWYDEGEERNRGNFPPRFSGRQFPNYSSELNVNALELEDSALYLCASSFTGTSGGFYEQYFGPGTRLTVT.

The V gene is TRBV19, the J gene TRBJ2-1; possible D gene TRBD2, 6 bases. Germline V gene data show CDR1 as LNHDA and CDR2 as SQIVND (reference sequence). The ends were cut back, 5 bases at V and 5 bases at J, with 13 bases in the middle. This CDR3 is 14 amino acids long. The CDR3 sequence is CASSVGGRNNEQFF. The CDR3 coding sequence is TGTGCCAGTAGTGTGGGAGGCCGAAACAATGAGCAGTTCTTC.

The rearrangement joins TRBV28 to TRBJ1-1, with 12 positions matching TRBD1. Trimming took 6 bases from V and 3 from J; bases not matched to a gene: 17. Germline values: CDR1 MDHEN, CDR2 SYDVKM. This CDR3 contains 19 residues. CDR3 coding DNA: TGTGCCAGCAGAGCTTTCATCGGGGGGACAGGGGGCCGACACACTGAAGCTTTCTTT. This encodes CASRAFIGGTGGRHTEAFF.

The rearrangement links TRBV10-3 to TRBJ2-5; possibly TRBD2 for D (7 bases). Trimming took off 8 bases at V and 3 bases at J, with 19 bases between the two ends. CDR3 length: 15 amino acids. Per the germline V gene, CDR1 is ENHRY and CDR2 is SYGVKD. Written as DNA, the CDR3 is TGTGCCATCCGGGGGGCAGGGGTAGGCGAAGAGACCCAGTACTTC. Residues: CAIRGAGVGEETQYF.

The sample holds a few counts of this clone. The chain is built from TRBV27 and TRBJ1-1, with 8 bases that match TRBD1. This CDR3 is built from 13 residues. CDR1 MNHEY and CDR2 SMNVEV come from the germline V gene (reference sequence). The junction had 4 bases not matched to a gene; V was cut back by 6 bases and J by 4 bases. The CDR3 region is CASRGQVVTEAFF. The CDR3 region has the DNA TGTGCCAGCAGGGGACAGGTGGTCACTGAAGCTTTCTTT.

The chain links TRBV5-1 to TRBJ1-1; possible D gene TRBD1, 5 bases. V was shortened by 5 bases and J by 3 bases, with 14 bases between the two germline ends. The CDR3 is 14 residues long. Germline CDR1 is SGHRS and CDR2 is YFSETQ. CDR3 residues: CASRGRERDTEAFF. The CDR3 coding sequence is TGCGCCAGCAGGGGCAGGGAAAGGGACACTGAAGCTTTCTTT.

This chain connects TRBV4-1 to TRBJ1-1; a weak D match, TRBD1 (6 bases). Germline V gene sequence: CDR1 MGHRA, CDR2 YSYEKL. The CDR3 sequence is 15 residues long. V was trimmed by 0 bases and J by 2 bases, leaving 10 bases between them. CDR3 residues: CASSQDPGANTEAFF. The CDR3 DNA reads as TGCGCCAGCAGCCAAGATCCAGGGGCTAACACTGAAGCTTTCTTT.

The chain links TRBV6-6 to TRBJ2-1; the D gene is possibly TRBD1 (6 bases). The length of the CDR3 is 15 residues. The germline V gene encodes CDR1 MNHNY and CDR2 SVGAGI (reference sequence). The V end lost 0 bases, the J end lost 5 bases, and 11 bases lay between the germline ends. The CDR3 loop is CASSYSRQANNEQFF. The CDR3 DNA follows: TGTGCCAGCAGTTACTCGAGACAGGCAAACAATGAGCAGTTCTTC.

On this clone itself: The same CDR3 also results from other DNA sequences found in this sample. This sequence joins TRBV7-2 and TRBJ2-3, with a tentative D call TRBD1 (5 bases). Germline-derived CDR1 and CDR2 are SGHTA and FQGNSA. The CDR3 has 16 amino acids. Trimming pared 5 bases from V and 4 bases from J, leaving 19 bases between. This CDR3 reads CASSERQTRIADTQYF. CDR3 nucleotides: TGTGCCAGCAGCGAACGACAGACTCGAATCGCAGATACGCAGTATTTT.

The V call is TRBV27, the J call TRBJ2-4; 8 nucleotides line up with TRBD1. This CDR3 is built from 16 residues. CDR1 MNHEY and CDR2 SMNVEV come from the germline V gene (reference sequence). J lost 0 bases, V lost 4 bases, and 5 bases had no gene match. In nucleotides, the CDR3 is TGTGCCAGCAGTTCCGGGACAGGCAGAGCCAAAAACATTCAGTACTTC. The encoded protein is CASSSGTGRAKNIQYF.

The CDR3 coding sequence is TGTGCCAGCAGTTTCCGACAGGGTACCTACAATGAGCAGTTCTTC. Its protein is CASSFRQGTYNEQFF. The V call is TRBV27, the J call TRBJ2-1, with 7 bases fitting TRBD1. J gave up 2 bases and V 3 bases, and 4 bases lay outside the gene matches. Germline V lookup: CDR1 MNHEY, CDR2 SMNVEV (reference sequence). The CDR3 has 15 residues.

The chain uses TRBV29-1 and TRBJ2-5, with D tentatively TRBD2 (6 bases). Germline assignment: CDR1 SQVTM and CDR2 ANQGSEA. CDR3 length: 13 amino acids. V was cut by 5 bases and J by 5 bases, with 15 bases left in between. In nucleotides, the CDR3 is TGCAGCGTTACCGGGGGAGGAAGGGAGACCCAGTACTTC. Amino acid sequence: CSVTGGGRETQYF.

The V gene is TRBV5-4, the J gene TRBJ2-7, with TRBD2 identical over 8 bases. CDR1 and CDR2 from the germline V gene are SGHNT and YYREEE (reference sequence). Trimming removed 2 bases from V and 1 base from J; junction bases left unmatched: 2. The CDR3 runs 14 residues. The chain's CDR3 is CASSFRGGSYEQYF. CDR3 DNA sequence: TGTGCCAGCAGCTTCCGGGGGGGATCCTACGAGCAGTACTTC. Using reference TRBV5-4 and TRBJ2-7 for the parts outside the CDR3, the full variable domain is ETGVTQSPTHLIKTRGQQVTLRCSSQSGHNTVSWYQQALGQGPQFIFQYYREEENGRGNFPPRFSGLQFPNYSSELNVNALELDDSALYLCASSFRGGSYEQYFGPGTRLTVT.

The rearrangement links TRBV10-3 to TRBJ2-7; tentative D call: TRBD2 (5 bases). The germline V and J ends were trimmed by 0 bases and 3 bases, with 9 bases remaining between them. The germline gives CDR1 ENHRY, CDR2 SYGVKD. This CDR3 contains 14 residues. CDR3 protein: CAISESSGIYEQYF. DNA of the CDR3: TGTGCCATCAGTGAGTCGTCCGGGATCTACGAGCAGTACTTC.

The chain's CDR3 is CASSRGLAGGKEETQYF. The CDR3 nucleotides are TGTGCCAGCAGCCGGGGACTAGCGGGGGGAAAGGAAGAGACCCAGTACTTC. This chain joins TRBV9 and TRBJ2-5; 15 bases are a match to TRBD2. The J segment lost 3 bases and the V segment lost 4 bases, leaving 7 bases of the junction unmatched. Germline lookup yields CDR1 SGDLS and CDR2 YYNGEE. The CDR3 has 17 amino acids.

The CDR3 sequence is CASSLWESAEAFF. CDR3 bases: TGTGCCAGCAGCTTATGGGAGAGCGCTGAAGCTTTCTTT. This chain uses TRBV7-2 with TRBJ1-1; D gene ambiguous. The V gene lost 2 bases and the J gene lost 6 bases, with 10 bases spanning the gap. Germline CDR1 is SGHTA and CDR2 is FQGNSA. This CDR3 contains 13 residues.

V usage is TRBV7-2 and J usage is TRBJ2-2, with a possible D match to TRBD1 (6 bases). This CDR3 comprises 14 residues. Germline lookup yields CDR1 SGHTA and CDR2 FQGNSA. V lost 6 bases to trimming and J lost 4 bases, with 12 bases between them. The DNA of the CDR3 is TGTGCCAGCAGACAAAAGACAGGCACCGGGGAGCTGTTTTTT. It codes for CASRQKTGTGELFF.

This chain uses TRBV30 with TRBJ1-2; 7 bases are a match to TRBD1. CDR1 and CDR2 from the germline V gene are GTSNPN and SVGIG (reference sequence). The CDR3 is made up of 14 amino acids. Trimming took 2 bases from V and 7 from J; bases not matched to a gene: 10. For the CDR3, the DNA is TGTGCCTGGAGTAACAGGGGAGGTTTCGGTGGCTACACCTTC. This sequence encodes CAWSNRGGFGGYTF.

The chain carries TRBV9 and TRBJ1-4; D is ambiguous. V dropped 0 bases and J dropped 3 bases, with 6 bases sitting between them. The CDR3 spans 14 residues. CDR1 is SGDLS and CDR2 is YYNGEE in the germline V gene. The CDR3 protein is CASSVAPSNEKLFF. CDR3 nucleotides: TGTGCCAGCAGCGTAGCTCCCTCTAATGAAAAACTGTTTTTT.

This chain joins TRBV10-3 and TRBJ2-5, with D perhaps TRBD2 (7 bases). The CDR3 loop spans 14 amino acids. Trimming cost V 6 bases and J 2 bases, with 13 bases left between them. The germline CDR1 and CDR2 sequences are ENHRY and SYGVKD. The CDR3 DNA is TGTGCCATCAGGGAAGGGGGGGAGCAAGAGACCCAGTACTTC. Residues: CAIREGGEQETQYF.

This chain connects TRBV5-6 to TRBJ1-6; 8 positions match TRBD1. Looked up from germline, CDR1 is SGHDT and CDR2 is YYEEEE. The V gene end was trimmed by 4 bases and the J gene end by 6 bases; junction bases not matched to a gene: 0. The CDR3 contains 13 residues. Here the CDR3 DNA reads TGTGCCAGCAGCGGACAGGGTAATTCACCCCTCCACTTT. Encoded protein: CASSGQGNSPLHF.

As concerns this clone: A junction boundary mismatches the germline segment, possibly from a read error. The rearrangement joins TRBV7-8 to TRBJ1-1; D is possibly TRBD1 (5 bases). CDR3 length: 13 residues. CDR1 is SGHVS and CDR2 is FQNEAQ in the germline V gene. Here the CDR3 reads CASSLYQLTEQKF. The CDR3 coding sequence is TGTGCCAGCAGCTTATACCAATTGACAGAGCAGAAATTT.

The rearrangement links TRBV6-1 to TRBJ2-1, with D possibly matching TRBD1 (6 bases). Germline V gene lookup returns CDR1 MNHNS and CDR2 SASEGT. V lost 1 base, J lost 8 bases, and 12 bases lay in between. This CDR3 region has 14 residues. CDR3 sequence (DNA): TGTGCCAGCAGTGAAGGTTTCAGGGGCGATGAGCAGTTCTTC. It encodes CASSEGFRGDEQFF.

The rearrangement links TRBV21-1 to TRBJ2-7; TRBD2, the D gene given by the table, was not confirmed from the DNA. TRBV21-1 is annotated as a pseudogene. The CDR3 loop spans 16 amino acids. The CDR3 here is CASSKEVRTTTYEQYF. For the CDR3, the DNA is TGTGCCAGCAGCAAAGAAGTAAGGACTACGACCTACGAGCAGTACTTC.